This TCR beta chain was captured by sequencing in a study of T cell repertoires in cytomegalovirus infection. Whole-study context: Carrying CMV and the relevant HLA type showed in public TCR beta signatures.

Study-wide results and limits: In two of eight donors, the top clonotype was HLA-C-restricted CMV-specific. The study identified carriers of CMV plus the relevant HLA from cumulative public TCR beta family frequency.

This clonotype showed up just a few times. Its antigen is undetermined. MiXCR, applied by TCRdb to the reads, yields one record per CDR3 protein. The repertoire holds 680,000 or so distinct CDR3 sequences, with roughly 35% as singletons. Sequencing was done on a sample of PBMCs. This receptor was obtained from a human donor in good health (CMV status not recorded). Some clones in this sample may be carry-over from other donors' samples.

This CDR3 reads CATRPLLQYNTGELFF. The CDR3 DNA reads TGTGCCACAAGGCCCCTCCTTCAATATAACACCGGGGAGCTGTTTTTT. The chain carries TRBV27 and TRBJ2-2, with D uncertain. The V gene's germline CDR1 is MNHEY and CDR2 SMNVEV (reference sequence). This CDR3 is built from 16 residues. V was shortened by 10 bases and J by 2 bases, with 20 bases between the two germline ends.